This T cell receptor (beta chain) was retrieved from a study of PD-1 blockade in mismatch repair-deficient tumors. The V gene lost 5 bases and the J gene lost 4 bases, with 9 bases spanning the gap. This CDR3 contains 13 residues. CDR1 and CDR2 from the germline V gene are MRHNA and SNTAGT. The protocol was immunoSEQ multiplex PCR, while the TCRdb copy is restricted to in-frame clones and leaves out a portion. This sample has about 39,000 clones, with 80% to 85% found just once. Sequences were derived from PBMCs, sampled 38 to 40 weeks after starting pembrolizumab. The genes are TRBV6-4 and TRBJ2-1, with D possibly being TRBD1 (6 bases). This receptor was obtained from an adult with mismatch repair-deficient cancer. DNA for the CDR3: TGTGCCAGCAGTAGGACAGATTACAATGAGCAGTTCTTC. This encodes CASSRTDYNEQFF.